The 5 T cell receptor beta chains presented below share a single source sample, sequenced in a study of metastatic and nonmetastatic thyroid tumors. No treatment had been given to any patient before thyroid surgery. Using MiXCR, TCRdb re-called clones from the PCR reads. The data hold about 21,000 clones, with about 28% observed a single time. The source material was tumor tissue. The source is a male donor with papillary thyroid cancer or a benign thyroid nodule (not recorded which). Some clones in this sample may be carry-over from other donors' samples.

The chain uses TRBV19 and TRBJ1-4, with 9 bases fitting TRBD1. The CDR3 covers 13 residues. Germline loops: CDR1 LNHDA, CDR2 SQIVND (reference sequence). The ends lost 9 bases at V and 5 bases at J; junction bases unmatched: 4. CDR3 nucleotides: TGTGCCAGCACCGGGACAGGGAATGAAAAACTGTTTTTT. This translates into CASTGTGNEKLFF.

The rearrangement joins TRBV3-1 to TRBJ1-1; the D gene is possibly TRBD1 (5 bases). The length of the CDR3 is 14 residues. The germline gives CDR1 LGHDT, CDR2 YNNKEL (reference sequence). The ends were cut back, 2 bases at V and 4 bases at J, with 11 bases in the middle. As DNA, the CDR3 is TGTGCCAGCAGCCAAAAGGGGCTCGGCACTGAAGCTTTCTTT. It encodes CASSQKGLGTEAFF.

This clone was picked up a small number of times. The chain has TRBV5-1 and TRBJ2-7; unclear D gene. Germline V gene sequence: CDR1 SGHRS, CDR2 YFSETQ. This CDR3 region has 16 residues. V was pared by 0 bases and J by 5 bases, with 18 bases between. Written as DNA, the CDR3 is TGCGCCAGCAGCTTGGTGGGATCCAGCTCCCTCGACGAGCAGTACTTC. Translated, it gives CASSLVGSSSLDEQYF.

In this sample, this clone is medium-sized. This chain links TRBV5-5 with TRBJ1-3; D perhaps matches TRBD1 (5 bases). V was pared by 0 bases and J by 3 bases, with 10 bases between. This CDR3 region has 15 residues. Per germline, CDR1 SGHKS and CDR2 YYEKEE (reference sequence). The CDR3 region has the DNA TGTGCCAGCAGCTTGGAAGGGGCTGGTGGAAACACCATATATTTT. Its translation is CASSLEGAGGNTIYF.

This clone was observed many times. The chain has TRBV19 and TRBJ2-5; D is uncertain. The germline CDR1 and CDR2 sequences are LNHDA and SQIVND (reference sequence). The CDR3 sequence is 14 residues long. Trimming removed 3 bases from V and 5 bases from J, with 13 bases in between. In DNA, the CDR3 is TGTGCCAGTAGTATCGGAAGTCCTTGGGAGACCCAGTACTTC. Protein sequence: CASSIGSPWETQYF.